The rows below give T cell receptor beta chains drawn from one sample of a study of vaccination and CD4 T cells after COVID-19. No antigen is known for these receptors. TCRdb recomputed calls from the PCR reads with MiXCR, one row per CDR3 protein. This table has 5,000 to 7,000 distinct CDR3 sequences, 34% appearing once. Sequencing used CD4+ T cells from blood, cultured in vitro. These TCRs come from a human donor in good health. Each CDR3 is given with its conserved first and last residue. The order of the fields is clone size, D gene, V gene, J gene, CDR3 DNA, CDR3 protein. D genes are given only for firm matches. Rows may omit the clone size; those that give it use once, few, many or a size class.

size: NA
D: NA
V: TRBV6-1
J: TRBJ1-5
DNA: TGTGCCAGCGTCTACAGGGACAATCAGCCCCAGCATTTT
CDR3: CASVYRDNQPQHF

size: few
D: NA
V: TRBV27
J: TRBJ1-6
DNA: TGTGCCAGCAGTTTTAAGCCTAGCTCCTATAATTCACCCCTCCACTTT
CDR3: CASSFKPSSYNSPLHF

size: NA
D: NA
V: TRBV20-1
J: TRBJ1-5
DNA: TGCAGTGTAGGCAGGGAGGGCCATCAGCCCCAGCATTTT
CDR3: CSVGREGHQPQHF

size: few
D: NA
V: TRBV6-1
J: TRBJ2-6
DNA: TGTGCCAGCACCAGGGCCTTTAGGGGATCTGGGGCCAACGTCCTGACTTTC
CDR3: CASTRAFRGSGANVLTF

size: NA
D: NA
V: TRBV5-8
J: TRBJ1-1
DNA: TGTGCCAGCGGACGGGGACTCGCGAACACTGAAGCTTTCTTT
CDR3: CASGRGLANTEAFF

size: NA
D: TRBD1
V: TRBV7-9
J: TRBJ2-5
DNA: TGTGCCAGCAGCGCACAGGGGGTCAAAGAGACCCAGTACTTC
CDR3: CASSAQGVKETQYF

size: NA
D: NA
V: TRBV6-5
J: TRBJ2-3
DNA: TGTGCCAGCAGTTACCCTGGGAGACCAAATACGCAGTATTTT
CDR3: CASSYPGRPNTQYF

size: NA
D: TRBD2
V: TRBV20-1
J: TRBJ2-5
DNA: TGCAGTGCTAGAGATCTAGCGGGGGGGATTCAAGAGACCCAGTACTTC
CDR3: CSARDLAGGIQETQYF

size: NA
D: NA
V: TRBV7-9
J: TRBJ1-5
DNA: TGTGCCAGCAGCTTTGGGGGGCCCCAGCATTTT
CDR3: CASSFGGPQHF

size: NA
D: NA
V: TRBV9
J: TRBJ1-1
DNA: TGTGCCAGCAGCGTACATGACGGTTTGACTGAAGCTTTCTTT
CDR3: CASSVHDGLTEAFF

size: few
D: TRBD1
V: TRBV20-1
J: TRBJ2-2
DNA: TGCAGTGCTATTCGCGGACAGGGGGCCACCGGGGAGCTGTTTTTT
CDR3: CSAIRGQGATGELFF

size: NA
D: NA
V: TRBV5-4
J: TRBJ2-7
DNA: TGTGCCAGCAGCTTTTACGGTGCCTACGAGCAGTACTTC
CDR3: CASSFYGAYEQYF

size: NA
D: TRBD1
V: TRBV4-2
J: TRBJ2-7
DNA: TGTGCCAGCAGCCAACCGGACAGGGGGGGATCCTACGAGCAGTACTTC
CDR3: CASSQPDRGGSYEQYF

size: NA
D: NA
V: TRBV5-1
J: TRBJ2-7
DNA: TGCGCCAGCAGCTCCTCGGCAGCTCATGACTACGAGCAGTACTTC
CDR3: CASSSSAAHDYEQYF

size: NA
D: TRBD2
V: TRBV6-4
J: TRBJ2-3
DNA: TGTGCCAGCAGTGCGATGGGACTAGCGTCCGGAGATACGCAGTATTTT
CDR3: CASSAMGLASGDTQYF

size: NA
D: NA
V: TRBV7-9
J: TRBJ2-1
DNA: TGTGCCAGCAGCCCCGCGGCCAATGAGCAGTTCTTC
CDR3: CASSPAANEQFF

size: NA
D: TRBD1
V: TRBV5-1
J: TRBJ1-1
DNA: TGCGCCAGCAGCGGGCTGACAGGGGGCCACACTGAAGCTTTCTTT
CDR3: CASSGLTGGHTEAFF

size: NA
D: TRBD1
V: TRBV27
J: TRBJ1-6
DNA: TGTGCCAGCAGTTTTTCGGACAGGGGAGGATCACCCCTCCACTTT
CDR3: CASSFSDRGGSPLHF

size: NA
D: NA
V: TRBV9
J: TRBJ1-5
DNA: TGTGCCAGCAGCTGGTCGGGTGGAGACAATCAGCCCCAGCATTTT
CDR3: CASSWSGGDNQPQHF

size: medium-sized
D: NA
V: TRBV18
J: TRBJ1-1
DNA: TGTGCCAGCTCACCACTTCCTCTCCAGGGCGGGAACACTGAAGCTTTCTTT
CDR3: CASSPLPLQGGNTEAFF

size: NA
D: TRBD1
V: TRBV19
J: TRBJ1-1
DNA: TGTGCCAGTAGTATAGTACTGGACAGGCTGGGGGCTGAAGCTTTCTTT
CDR3: CASSIVLDRLGAEAFF

size: NA
D: NA
V: TRBV29-1
J: TRBJ2-7
DNA: TGCAGCGTTGATGGGGTTAGCAACGAGCAGTACTTC
CDR3: CSVDGVSNEQYF

size: NA
D: TRBD1
V: TRBV6-1
J: TRBJ1-1
DNA: TGTGCCAGCAGACGCCCGGGACAGGGGCAGACTGAAGCTTTCTTT
CDR3: CASRRPGQGQTEAFF

size: NA
D: NA
V: TRBV7-3
J: TRBJ2-1
DNA: TGTGCCAGCAGCGCGGATGCGGGGGCCGTGAGTAATGAGCAGTTCTTC
CDR3: CASSADAGAVSNEQFF

size: NA
D: TRBD1
V: TRBV20-1
J: TRBJ1-4
DNA: TGCAGTGCGCCCGGGACAGGGGGCGAACTGTTTTTT
CDR3: CSAPGTGGELFF

size: NA
D: NA
V: TRBV6-5
J: TRBJ1-1
DNA: TGTGCCAGCAGTTATCCGGGAGGGACTGAAGCTTTCTTT
CDR3: CASSYPGGTEAFF

size: NA
D: TRBD1
V: TRBV6-1
J: TRBJ1-5
DNA: TGTGCCCACGCCGGGACAGGAACGCTTTATAGCAATCAGCCCCAGCATTTT
CDR3: CAHAGTGTLYSNQPQHF

size: few
D: TRBD2
V: TRBV6-1
J: TRBJ2-6
DNA: TGTGCCAGCAGTCTAGCGGGGATCGTCTCTGGGGCCAACGTCCTGACTTTC
CDR3: CASSLAGIVSGANVLTF

size: NA
D: NA
V: TRBV29-1
J: TRBJ2-5
DNA: TGCAGCCATTGGAGCTTGCAGGGGACCCAGTACTTC
CDR3: CSHWSLQGTQYF

size: few
D: NA
V: TRBV18
J: TRBJ1-2
DNA: TGTGCCAGCTCACCGGAGTTGAAAAACTATGGCTACACCTTC
CDR3: CASSPELKNYGYTF

size: NA
D: TRBD1
V: TRBV20-1
J: TRBJ2-2
DNA: TGCAGTGCAAGCAACAGGGGGCACGGGGAGCTGTTTTTT
CDR3: CSASNRGHGELFF

size: NA
D: TRBD1
V: TRBV7-9
J: TRBJ2-5
DNA: TGTGCCAGCAGCTTAGACACCGGGGCAGGGGGGACCCAGTACTTC
CDR3: CASSLDTGAGGTQYF

size: few
D: TRBD1
V: TRBV30
J: TRBJ1-2
DNA: TGTGCCTGGATGTCGGGACAGGGGGCAGGGGGCTACACCTTC
CDR3: CAWMSGQGAGGYTF